One and the same sample provided the 3 T cell receptor beta chains below, sequenced in a study of blood T cells in healthy people across ages. PCR was performed a second time for roughly 6 to 12 cycles using a sample-barcoded 5' primer and a J-beta primer mix. One entry per CDR3 protein, called by TCRdb with MiXCR from the 5' RACE reads. The table includes 1.8 million or so distinct CDR3 sequences, more than 35% detected once. What was sequenced was blood. These receptors came from a human donor in good health.

The chain links TRBV18 to TRBJ2-5, with TRBD1 identical over 9 bases. CDR1 is KGHSH, CDR2 LQKENI, per germline. This CDR3 is built from 15 residues. V shed 3 bases, J shed 2 bases, and the junction held 4 bases outside the gene matches. The CDR3 DNA reads TGTGCCAGCTCACCGCGGACAGGGGAACAAGAGACCCAGTACTTC. Its protein product is CASSPRTGEQETQYF.

The chain is built from TRBV27 and TRBJ1-2, with D tentatively TRBD1 (6 bases). Trimming removed 0 bases at V and 6 bases at J, with 11 bases between. The CDR3 consists of 14 residues. Germline assignment: CDR1 MNHEY and CDR2 SMNVEV (reference sequence). CDR3 loop: CASSLSGAGDGYTF. In nucleotides, the CDR3 is TGTGCCAGCAGTTTATCGGGGGCGGGGGATGGCTACACCTTC.

This clonotype showed up just a few times. The chain has TRBV6-1 and TRBJ1-2, with TRBD1 matching 7 bases. J gave up 3 bases and V 8 bases, and 18 bases lay outside the gene matches. Per the germline V gene, CDR1 is MNHNS and CDR2 is SASEGT. This CDR3 spans 17 amino acids. The CDR3, as DNA: TGTGCCAGCGCCGAGGACCAAAATACAGGGGTGTACTATGGCTACACCTTC. Translating it yields CASAEDQNTGVYYGYTF.